This is a list of T cell receptor beta chains from one sample in a study of cytomegalovirus exposure and HLA in healthy donors. Only in-frame clones appear in the TCRdb table, and some are missing; sequencing was by immunoSEQ multiplex PCR. The sample contains approximately 170,000 clones, about 80% of which appear only once. Source material: PBMCs. The receptors derive from a woman aged 25 to 45 in good health and CMV-seropositive. Both conserved end residues are part of each CDR3. The order of the fields is V gene, D gene, J gene, clone size, CDR3 protein, CDR3 DNA. D genes are given only for firm matches. Size is stated for part of the rows, as once, few or many counts, or as a class when the clone is expanded.

TRBV7-7,-,TRBJ2-2,-,CASSPRVAGELFF,TGTGCCAGCAGCCCCAGGGTGGCCGGGGAGCTGTTTTTT
TRBV25-1,TRBD1,TRBJ2-7,-,CASSRDSSYEQYF,TGTGCCAGCAGTCGGGACAGCTCCTACGAGCAGTACTTC
TRBV5-6,TRBD1,TRBJ1-6,-,CASSLNDRGNSPLHF,TGTGCCAGCAGCTTGAATGACAGGGGCAATTCACCCCTCCACTTT
TRBV12-5,TRBD2,TRBJ2-1,-,CASAKGLVPLGSYNEQFF,TGTGCTAGTGCCAAGGGACTAGTCCCTCTGGGCTCCTACAATGAGCAGTTCTTC
TRBV11-3,-,TRBJ2-2,few,CASHNTGSGELFF,TGTGCCAGCCATAACACAGGGTCCGGGGAGCTGTTTTTT
TRBV28,-,TRBJ1-4,few,CASSFPGTGEKLFF,TGTGCCAGCAGTTTTCCCGGCACGGGTGAAAAACTGTTTTTT
TRBV28,TRBD1,TRBJ1-2,few,CASQDRGYGYTF,TGTGCCAGTCAGGACAGGGGCTATGGCTACACCTTC
TRBV27,TRBD1,TRBJ1-4,-,CASRTGQRRFNEKLFF,TGTGCCAGCAGAACGGGACAGAGACGGTTTAATGAAAAACTGTTTTTT
TRBV7-9,-,TRBJ1-2,few,CASSPLSSSASYGYTF,TGTGCCAGCAGCCCTTTATCTAGCTCAGCCTCTTATGGCTACACCTTC
TRBV5-1,-,TRBJ1-6,-,CASSLAGYSPLHF,TGCGCCAGCAGCCTGGCCGGGTATTCACCCCTCCACTTT
TRBV6-1,-,TRBJ1-1,-,CASSKGQMNTEAFF,TGTGCCAGCAGTAAAGGACAGATGAACACTGAAGCTTTCTTT
TRBV7-2,-,TRBJ2-7,few,CASSLGPRAYEQYF,TGTGCCAGCAGCTTGGGGCCAAGAGCCTACGAGCAGTACTTC
TRBV4-3,TRBD2,TRBJ2-3,once,CASSQSGGATDTQYF,TGCGCCAGCAGCCAAAGCGGGGGGGCAACAGATACGCAGTATTTT
TRBV5-4,TRBD2,TRBJ2-1,-,CASSSPTGTSRVDEQFF,TGTGCCAGCAGCTCCCCCACCGGGACTAGCCGAGTGGATGAGCAGTTCTTC
TRBV5-1,-,TRBJ2-3,-,CASSLDSGLSTDTQYF,TGCGCCAGCAGCTTGGACTCAGGGCTAAGCACAGATACGCAGTATTTT
TRBV28,TRBD1,TRBJ2-5,-,CASSSDLIGDSQYF,TGTGCCAGCAGTTCCGACCTGATAGGGGACAGTCAGTACTTC
TRBV5-6,-,TRBJ1-2,-,CASSFVPGMGYGYTF,TGTGCCAGCAGCTTCGTACCCGGGATGGGCTATGGCTACACCTTC
TRBV2,-,TRBJ2-2,-,CASTESTGELFF,TGTGCCAGCACTGAGAGCACCGGGGAGCTGTTTTTT
TRBV9,TRBD1,TRBJ2-3,-,CASSSGQYTDTQYF,TGTGCCAGCAGCTCGGGACAGTACACAGATACGCAGTATTTT
TRBV9,TRBD1,TRBJ1-2,-,CASSVAADRYGYTF,TGTGCCAGCAGCGTAGCAGCGGACAGGTATGGCTACACCTTC
TRBV7-9,-,TRBJ1-2,-,CASSFPYGGYTF,TGTGCCAGCAGCTTCCCCTACGGTGGCTACACCTTC
TRBV2,TRBD1,TRBJ1-2,-,CASRGQPYGYTF,TGTGCCAGCAGGGGACAGCCCTATGGCTACACCTTC
TRBV19,TRBD2,TRBJ2-1,-,CASSVLASPNNEQFF,TGTGCCAGTAGTGTACTAGCGAGCCCGAACAATGAGCAGTTCTTC
TRBV30,-,TRBJ1-3,-,CAWSRGGGNTIYF,TGTGCCTGGAGTAGAGGCGGTGGAAACACCATATATTTT
TRBV27,TRBD1,TRBJ2-7,-,CASSPGQFPKQYF,TGTGCCAGCAGTCCGGGACAGTTTCCAAAGCAGTACTTC
TRBV28,TRBD2,TRBJ2-5,-,CASSVGLVLNF,TGTGCCAGCAGCGTCGGACTAGTTTTGAACTTC
TRBV28,TRBD1,TRBJ2-7,-,CASSSPGQLYEQYF,TGTGCCAGCAGTTCACCGGGACAGTTATACGAGCAGTACTTC
TRBV6-1,TRBD1,TRBJ1-1,-,CASSRQGQGVTEAFF,TGTGCCAGCTCCCGCCAGGGACAGGGGGTCACTGAAGCTTTCTTT
TRBV7-2,TRBD1,TRBJ1-5,-,CASSPTGESQPQHF,TGTGCCAGCAGCCCGACAGGGGAAAGCCAGCCCCAGCATTTT
TRBV4-1,TRBD1,TRBJ1-1,-,CASSHSQGGNTEAFF,TGCGCCAGCAGCCACAGCCAGGGGGGGAACACTGAAGCTTTCTTT
TRBV28,-,TRBJ2-2,-,CASSATQANTGELFF,TGTGCCAGCAGTGCTACCCAGGCGAACACCGGGGAGCTGTTTTTT
TRBV15,TRBD1,TRBJ1-1,-,CATSTTQGDTEAFF,TGTGCCACCAGCACCACCCAGGGGGACACTGAAGCTTTCTTT
TRBV6-5,TRBD2,TRBJ2-4,-,CASSLTSGGAKNIQYF,TGTGCCAGCAGTTTGACTAGCGGGGGCGCTAAAAACATTCAGTACTTC
TRBV5-5,-,TRBJ2-1,-,CASSLSTSSYNEQFF,TGTGCCAGCAGCTTAAGCACGAGCTCCTACAATGAGCAGTTCTTC
TRBV6-5,TRBD1,TRBJ1-2,-,CASRRDSLGYTF,TGTGCCAGCAGGAGGGACAGTTTAGGCTACACCTTC
TRBV27,TRBD2,TRBJ2-5,-,CASSLRLAERKETQYF,TGTGCCAGCAGTTTACGACTAGCGGAACGGAAGGAGACCCAGTACTTC
TRBV27,TRBD1,TRBJ2-7,once,CASSLGQASYEQYF,TGTGCCAGCAGTTTAGGACAGGCCTCCTACGAGCAGTACTTC
TRBV11-2,TRBD2,TRBJ2-7,-,CASSSPGRGVYEQYF,TGTGCCAGCAGCTCCCCGGGGCGGGGGGTCTACGAGCAGTACTTC
TRBV5-5,-,TRBJ2-2,-,CASSLSSNRATGELFF,TGTGCCAGCAGCTTGTCTAGCAATAGGGCCACCGGGGAGCTGTTTTTT
TRBV28,-,TRBJ1-5,once,CASSPLYQPQHF,TGTGCCAGCAGTCCTCTATATCAGCCCCAGCATTTT
TRBV29-1,TRBD2,TRBJ2-6,-,CSVRTLGTSGSGANVLTF,TGCAGCGTCCGAACCCTAGGGACTAGCGGTAGTGGGGCCAACGTCCTGACTTTC